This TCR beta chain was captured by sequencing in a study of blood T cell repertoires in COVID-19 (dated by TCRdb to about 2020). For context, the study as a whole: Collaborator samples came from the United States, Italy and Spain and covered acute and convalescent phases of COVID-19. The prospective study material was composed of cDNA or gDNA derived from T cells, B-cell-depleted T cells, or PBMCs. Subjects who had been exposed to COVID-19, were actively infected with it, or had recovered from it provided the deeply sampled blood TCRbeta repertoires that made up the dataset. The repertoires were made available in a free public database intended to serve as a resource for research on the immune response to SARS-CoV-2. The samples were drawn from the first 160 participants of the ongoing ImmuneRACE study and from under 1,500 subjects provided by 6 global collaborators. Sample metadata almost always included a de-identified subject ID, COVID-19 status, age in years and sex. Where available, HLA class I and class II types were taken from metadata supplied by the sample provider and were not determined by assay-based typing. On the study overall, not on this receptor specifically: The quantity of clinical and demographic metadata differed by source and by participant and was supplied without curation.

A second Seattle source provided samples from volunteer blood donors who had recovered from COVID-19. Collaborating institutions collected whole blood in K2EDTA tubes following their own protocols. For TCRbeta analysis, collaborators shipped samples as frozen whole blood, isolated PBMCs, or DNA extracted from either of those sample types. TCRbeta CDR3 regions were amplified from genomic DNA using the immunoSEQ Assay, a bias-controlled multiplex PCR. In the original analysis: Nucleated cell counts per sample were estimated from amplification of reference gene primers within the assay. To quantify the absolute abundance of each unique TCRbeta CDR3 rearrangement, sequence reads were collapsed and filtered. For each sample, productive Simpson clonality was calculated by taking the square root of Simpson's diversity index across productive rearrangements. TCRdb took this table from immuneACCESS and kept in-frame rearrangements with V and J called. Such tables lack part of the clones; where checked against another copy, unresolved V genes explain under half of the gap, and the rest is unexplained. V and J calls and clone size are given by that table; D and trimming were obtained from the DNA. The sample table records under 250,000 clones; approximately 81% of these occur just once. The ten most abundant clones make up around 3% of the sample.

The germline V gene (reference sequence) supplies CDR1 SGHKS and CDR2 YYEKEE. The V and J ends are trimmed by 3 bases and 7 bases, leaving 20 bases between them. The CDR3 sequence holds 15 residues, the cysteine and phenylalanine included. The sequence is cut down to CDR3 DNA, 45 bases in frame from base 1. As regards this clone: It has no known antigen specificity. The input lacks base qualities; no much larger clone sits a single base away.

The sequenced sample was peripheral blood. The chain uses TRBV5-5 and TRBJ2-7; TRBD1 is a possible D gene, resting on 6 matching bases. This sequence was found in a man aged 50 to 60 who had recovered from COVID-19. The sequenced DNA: TGTGCCAGCAGCTCCACCGGGACATCCGGACGGGAGCAGTACTTC. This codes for CASSSTGTSGREQYF. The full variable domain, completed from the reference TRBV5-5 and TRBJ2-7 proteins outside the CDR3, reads DAGVTQSPTHLIKTRGQQVTLRCSPISGHKSVSWYQQVLGQGPQFIFQYYEKEERGRGNFPDRFSARQFPNYSSELNVNALLLGDSALYLCASSSTGTSGREQYFGPGTRLTVT.